The next 25 T cell receptor beta chains were all read from a single sample in a study of tumor-infiltrating lymphocytes in primary liver carcinoma. TCR beta cDNA was reverse-transcribed from 500 ng of total RNA. The reaction used a constant-region primer and ProtoScript II reverse transcriptase. Researchers made the TCR beta libraries by running three nested multiplex PCR rounds with slightly modified ARM-PCR. TRBV1-TRBV30 forward primers paired with a C-beta reverse primer drove the first two PCR rounds, around 10 cycles each. TCRdb re-derived calls from the multiplex PCR reads in MiXCR, one entry per CDR3 protein. This table has approximately 92,000 distinct CDR3 sequences, almost 70% appearing once. Joint extraction of RNA and DNA used roughly 20-32 mg of bulk tissue that was unsorted. Material: liver tumor tissue from sampling region 5. As to subset: tumor region T5, tumor centre. These receptors came from a woman aged 55-69 years with primary liver carcinoma and hepatitis B virus infection.

On this clonotype itself: The missing conserved phenylalanine or tryptophan at the end of this CDR3 makes a read error likely. The DNA is left out, because the CDR3 cannot be placed on it with certainty; the CDR3 is given as TCRdb lists it. This chain uses TRBV11-2 with TRBJ1-1. Germline CDR1 and CDR2: SGHAT and FQNNGV. Ends included, the CDR3 has 13 residues. The CDR3 sequence: CASSLERSSEAII.

As regards this clonotype: Given a much more abundant clone one base away, this may be a read error. J is TRBJ1-5 and V is TRBV7-8; no reliable D call. Trimming took off 7 bases at V and 5 bases at J, with 24 bases between the two ends. The CDR3 covers 17 residues. CDR1 and CDR2 from the germline V gene are SGHVS and FQNEAQ. The CDR3 DNA reads TGTGCCAGCACCAAAACGTCCAAAACTCCGCGGCATCAGCCCCAGCATTTT. Translating gives CASTKTSKTPRHQPQHF.

About this clonotype itself: The missing conserved phenylalanine or tryptophan at the end of this CDR3 makes a read error likely. V gene TRBV11-3 combines with J gene TRBJ2-3; D is unresolved. The CDR3 extends over 14 amino acids. The germline gives CDR1 SGHNT, CDR2 YENEEA. CDR3 residues: CAISPGGSTDTQYY. In nucleotides, the CDR3 is TGTGCTATCAGCCCAGGTGGTAGTACAGATACGCAGTATTAT.

Points on this clonotype: Here the CDR3 omits its conserved ending phenylalanine or tryptophan, so a read error is the likely source. The chain links TRBV28 to TRBJ2-1, with D perhaps given as TRBD1 or TRBD2 (5 bases each). The germline V and J ends were trimmed by 8 bases and 7 bases, with 21 bases remaining between them. CDR1 and CDR2 (germline): MDHEN, SYDVKM. The CDR3 is 15 residues long. CDR3 nucleotide sequence: TGTGCCAGCCGCACAGGTGGACCTAGCTTAAATGAGCAGTTCTAC. Amino acids: CASRTGGPSLNEQFY.

Of note for this clonotype: One base away lies a much larger clone, so this may be a sequencing read error. The CDR3 is CASCLFGGGRRNEQFF. As DNA, the CDR3 is TGTGCCAGCTGTTTATTTGGCGGGGGCCGCCGCAATGAGCAGTTCTTC. The rearrangement uses TRBV28 and TRBJ2-1, with D maybe TRBD2 (7 bases). The germline CDR1 and CDR2 sequences are MDHEN and SYDVKM. CDR3 length equals 16 residues.

In regard to this clonotype: Given a much more abundant clone one base away, this may be a read error. The conserved closing phenylalanine or tryptophan is absent in this CDR3, likely reflecting a read error. This chain connects TRBV6-1 to TRBJ1-5, with TRBD1 identical over 7 bases. The CDR3 sequence is 14 residues long. V trimming: 6 bases; J trimming: 2 bases; junction bases outside the gene matches: 4. The germline V gene encodes CDR1 MNHNS and CDR2 SASEGT. Here the CDR3 reads CASSRTGGNQPQHY. The CDR3 nucleotides read TGTGCCAGCAGCAGGACAGGCGGCAATCAGCCCCAGCATTAT.

The chain combines TRBV11-3 with TRBJ2-3; D might be TRBD1 (6 bases). The germline gives CDR1 SGHNT, CDR2 YENEEA. CDR3 size: 14 residues. CDR3 amino acids: CSNNHRTGTDTQYF. In nucleotides, the CDR3 is TGTTCCAACAACCATCGGACAGGCACAGATACGCAGTATTTT.

This clonotype was picked up many times. This chain uses TRBV6-2 or TRBV6-3 with TRBJ2-1; D unresolved. This CDR3 comprises 18 residues. Germline lookup yields CDR1 MNHEY and CDR2 SVGEGT. Trimming pared 2 bases from V and 4 bases from J, leaving 21 bases between. This CDR3 reads CASSYLVLSRTSYNEQFF. CDR3 nucleotides: TGTGCCAGCAGTTACCTGGTTCTAAGCCGAACTTCTTACAATGAGCAGTTCTTC.

As to this clonotype: Sequence at one end of the junction differs from germline and may be a read error. The chain joins TRBV20-1 to TRBJ1-2, with D maybe TRBD1 (5 bases). Germline lookup yields CDR1 DFQATT and CDR2 SNEGSKA (reference sequence). The CDR3 totals 16 residues. The CDR3 region has the DNA TGCAGTCCTAGAGATGGCGCAGGGCGGGAGCTATATGGCTACACCTTC. Protein: CSPRDGAGRELYGYTF.

Concerning this clonotype: One junction end disagrees with the germline gene, perhaps due to a read error. This CDR3 reads CASSTGVAGEQGTQYF. The CDR3 DNA reads as TGTGCCAGCAGTACTGGAGTAGCGGGGGAACAAGGGACCCAGTACTTC. V is TRBV6-2 or TRBV6-3 and J is TRBJ2-5, with TRBD2 matching over 9 bases. Germline lookup yields CDR1 MNHEY and CDR2 SVGEGT. This CDR3 has 16 residues.

With respect to this clonotype: A single base separates this from a much larger clone, so it may be a read error. Here the CDR3 DNA reads TGCGCCAGCAGGCAAGGGCCCGGGGGCTCTTGGGAGACCCAGTACTTC. It encodes CASRQGPGGSWETQYF. V usage is TRBV4-1 and J usage is TRBJ2-5, with D tentatively TRBD1 or TRBD2 (6 bases each). This CDR3 comprises 16 residues. Germline V CDR1 and CDR2: MGHRA, YSYEKL.

In its sample, this clonotype was seen a few times. The chain uses TRBV28 and TRBJ2-3; possibly TRBD2 for D (6 bases). V dropped 2 bases and J dropped 1 base, with 10 bases sitting between them. The CDR3 has 15 residues. Germline V gene sequence: CDR1 MDHEN, CDR2 SYDVKM. CDR3 sequence (DNA): TGTGCCAGCAGTTTAAGCGGCGGGGGCACAGATACGCAGTATTTT. Its translation is CASSLSGGGTDTQYF.

The chain employs TRBV12-3 or TRBV12-4 and TRBJ1-5, with TRBD1 matching 9 bases. The trim removed 5 bases at V and 4 bases at J, leaving 6 bases unmatched. CDR3 size: 15 residues. CDR3 sequence: CASSHRGQGNQPQHF. CDR3 sequence (DNA): TGTGCCAGCAGTCACAGGGGACAGGGAAATCAGCCCCAGCATTTT.

This clonotype was found many times. The chain employs TRBV6-6 and TRBJ1-3; the D gene is possibly TRBD1 (5 bases). Germline lookup yields CDR1 MNHNY and CDR2 SVGAGI (reference sequence). There are 13 residues in the CDR3. Trimming left V 6 bases short and J 4 bases short, with 10 bases between. The CDR3 DNA is TGTGCCAGCAGCCCAGGGCCCGGAAACACCATATATTTT. It translates to CASSPGPGNTIYF.

In this sample, this clonotype turned up a few times. Mismatch with germline at one junction end may stem from a read error. The chain combines TRBV28 with TRBJ1-3; D remains ambiguous. The CDR3 is 15 amino acids. Germline loops: CDR1 MDHEN, CDR2 SYDVKM. CDR3 protein: CANSSKGSSGNTIYF. Here the CDR3 DNA reads TGTGCCAACAGTTCAAAGGGTTCCTCTGGAAACACCATATATTTT.

The genes are TRBV29-1 and TRBJ2-1, with a weak D call TRBD1 (6 bases). V was pared by 6 bases and J by 12 bases, with 21 bases between. CDR1 and CDR2 (germline): SQVTM, ANQGSEA. The CDR3 is made up of 13 amino acids. The CDR3 DNA follows: TGCAGCGTCGAGCAGGGGTACGTGGGTGGGCAGTTCTTC. Its translation: CSVEQGYVGGQFF.

Notes on this clonotype: Mismatch with germline at one junction end may stem from a read error. The chain has TRBV6-1 and TRBJ2-6; 9 positions match TRBD1. Germline V gene data show CDR1 as MNHNS and CDR2 as SASEGT. The CDR3 spans 15 residues. The CDR3 reads CASGEQGAGANVLTF. In DNA, the CDR3 is TGTGCCAGCGGTGAACAGGGGGCAGGGGCCAACGTCCTGACTTTC.

As concerns this clonotype: This could be a read error, since a much larger clone is one nucleotide away. The chain joins TRBV5-4 to TRBJ1-3; D unclear. This CDR3 comprises 14 residues. The V gene's germline CDR1 is SGHNT and CDR2 YYREEE (reference sequence). Trimming took 4 bases from V and 5 from J, leaving 13 bases between them. CDR3 loop: CASSTERLRNTIYF. The CDR3 nucleotides are TGTGCCAGCAGCACCGAGAGATTACGAAACACCATATATTTT. Complete variable domain (other parts from reference TRBV5-4 and TRBJ1-3): ETGVTQSPTHLIKTRGQQVTLRCSSQSGHNTVSWYQQALGQGPQFIFQYYREEENGRGNFPPRFSGLQFPNYSSELNVNALELDDSALYLCASSTERLRNTIYFGEGSWLTVV.

The chain recombines TRBV29-1 with TRBJ1-1, with D tentatively TRBD1 (5 bases). V was clipped by 8 bases and J by 0 bases, with 13 bases between them. The CDR3 loop spans 13 amino acids. Germline CDR1 is SQVTM and CDR2 is ANQGSEA. For the CDR3, the DNA is TGCAGCACCAAAGGGGATTTGAACACTGAAGCTTTCTTT. Translating gives CSTKGDLNTEAFF.

Remarks on this clonotype: A much larger clone lies one base from this, so it may be a read error. This CDR3 fails to terminate in the conserved phenylalanine or tryptophan, so it likely reflects a read error. J is TRBJ2-3 and V is TRBV5-6; the D gene could be TRBD1 or TRBD2 (5 bases each). CDR1 SGHDT and CDR2 YYEEEE come from the germline V gene. The CDR3 covers 15 residues. Trimming shortened V by 5 bases and J by 5 bases, and 18 bases separated the two germline ends. CDR3 nucleotide sequence: TGTGCCAGCAGTTCTGGGACGGGGAATGGAGATACGCAGTATCTT. Protein product: CASSSGTGNGDTQYL.

This clonotype was seen ten or more times. In DNA, the CDR3 is TGTGCCATCAGTCCGACTAGCGGGAGATACGAGCAGTACTTC. It translates to CAISPTSGRYEQYF. This chain links TRBV10-3 with TRBJ2-7; 12 nucleotides match TRBD2. CDR1 is ENHRY, CDR2 SYGVKD, per germline. This CDR3 has 14 residues. J was trimmed by 4 bases and V by 5 bases; bases with no gene match: 3.

This clonotype was counted at least ten times. The chain combines TRBV12-3 or TRBV12-4 with TRBJ2-5; the D gene is possibly TRBD2 (5 bases). V lost 3 bases and J 2 bases, leaving 10 bases between the germline ends. This CDR3 is 14 amino acids long. The CDR3 bases are TGTGCCAGCAGTTTCGAGGACTGGCAAGAGACCCAGTACTTC. Protein sequence: CASSFEDWQETQYF.

This clonotype was seen ten or more times. This chain connects TRBV5-1 to TRBJ2-7, with D perhaps TRBD2 (6 bases). V was trimmed by 0 bases and J by 2 bases, leaving 12 bases between them. This CDR3 has 15 amino acids. Germline V lookup: CDR1 SGHRS, CDR2 YFSETQ. Here the CDR3 reads CASSLAGGTAYEQYF. The CDR3 DNA follows: TGCGCCAGCAGCTTGGCTGGCGGGACCGCCTACGAGCAGTACTTC.

Details on this clonotype: This may arise from a read error, as a much more abundant clone is one base away. The V gene is TRBV7-9, the J gene TRBJ1-4; no clear D gene. CDR1 and CDR2 (germline): SEHNR, FQNEAQ (reference sequence). V was clipped by 5 bases and J by 6 bases, with 16 bases between them. The CDR3 runs 15 residues. CDR3 nucleotides: TGTGCCAGCAGCGGGCAGTGGGCGCAGTATGAAAAACTGTTTTTT. As protein: CASSGQWAQYEKLFF. The entire variable domain, with the rest obtained from reference TRBV7-9 and TRBJ1-4, is as follows: DTGVSQNPRHKITKRGQNVTFRCDPISEHNRLYWYRQTLGQGPEFLTYFQNEAQLEKSRLLSDRFSAERPKGSFSTLEIQRTEQGDSAMYLCASSGQWAQYEKLFFGSGTQLSVL.

This clonotype came up many times. The chain links TRBV28 to TRBJ1-5; no clear D. This CDR3 spans 14 amino acids. Trimming pared 5 bases from V and 0 bases from J, leaving 8 bases between. Germline CDR1 MDHEN, CDR2 SYDVKM. The DNA for the CDR3 is TGTGCCAGCAGTCTACCTCATAGCAATCAGCCCCAGCATTTT. Protein product: CASSLPHSNQPQHF.